This T cell receptor beta chain was profiled in a study of blood T cell repertoires in COVID-19. Trimming stripped 3 bases from V and 10 bases from J, with 14 bases between. The CDR3 is 14 amino acids. Per the germline V gene, CDR1 is SGHDT and CDR2 is YYEEEE. In the study's own analysis: Using reference gene primer amplification, nucleated cell counts were estimated. The table came from immunoSEQ multiplex PCR; TCRdb's copy has only in-frame clones and leaves some out. The V and J calls and clone size are taken from that table; D and trimming were inferred from the DNA. The sample has 35,000 to 45,000 clones; around 82% are singletons.

The chain uses TRBV5-6 and TRBJ1-6, with a possible D match to TRBD1 (6 bases). This clonotype originated in a woman of 80 years or more with acute or convalescent COVID-19. The sample consisted of peripheral blood. This chain's CDR3 is CASSWEQGMSPLHF. The CDR3 bases are TGTGCCAGCAGCTGGGAGCAGGGGATGTCACCCCTCCACTTT. Filled out from reference TRBV5-6 and TRBJ1-6, the complete variable domain reads DAGVTQSPTHLIKTRGQQVTLRCSPKSGHDTVSWYQQALGQGPQFIFQYYEEEERQRGNFPDRFSGHQFPNYSSELNVNALLLGDSALYLCASSWEQGMSPLHFGNGTRLTVT.